This TCR beta chain was recorded in a study of T cell changes during pregnancy in multiple sclerosis. There are 17 residues in the CDR3. Trimming took 4 bases from V and 2 from J; bases not matched to a gene: 9. Germline loops: CDR1 SGHRS, CDR2 YFSETQ. Assay used: immunoSEQ multiplex PCR; TCRdb lists only in-frame clones, some missing. The sample yields 90,000 to 120,000 clones, about nine tenths seen once. The rearrangement uses TRBV5-1 and TRBJ1-6; TRBD1 aligns across 7 bases. The TCR originated in a female donor in good health, enrolled as a control in a pregnancy study. This specimen was peripheral blood, taken in the third trimester of pregnancy. CDR3 bases: TGCGCCAGCAGCCCAGGACAGGTCTTCGCCTATAATTCACCCCTCCACTTT. Translating gives CASSPGQVFAYNSPLHF.